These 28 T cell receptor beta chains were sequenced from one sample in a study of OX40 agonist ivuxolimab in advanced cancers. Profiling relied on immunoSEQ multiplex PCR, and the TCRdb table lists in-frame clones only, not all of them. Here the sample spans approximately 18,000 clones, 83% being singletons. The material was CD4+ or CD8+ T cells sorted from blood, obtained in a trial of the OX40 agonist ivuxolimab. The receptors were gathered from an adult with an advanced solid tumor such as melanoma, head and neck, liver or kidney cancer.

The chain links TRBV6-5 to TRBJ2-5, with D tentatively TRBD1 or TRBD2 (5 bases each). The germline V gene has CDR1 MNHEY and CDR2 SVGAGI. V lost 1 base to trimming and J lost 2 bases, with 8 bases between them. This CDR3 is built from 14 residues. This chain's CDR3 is CASSYWGSQETQYF. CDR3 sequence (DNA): TGTGCCAGCAGTTACTGGGGGTCGCAAGAGACCCAGTACTTC.

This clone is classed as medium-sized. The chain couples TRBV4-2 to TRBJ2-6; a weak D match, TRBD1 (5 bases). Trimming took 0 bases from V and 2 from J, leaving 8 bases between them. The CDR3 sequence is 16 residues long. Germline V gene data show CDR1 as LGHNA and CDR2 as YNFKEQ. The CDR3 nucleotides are TGTGCCAGCAGCCAAGAAGAAGGGGCTGGGGCCAACGTCCTGACTTTC. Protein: CASSQEEGAGANVLTF.

DNA of the CDR3: TGTGCCTGGAGCGGTATCAGGACAGGCAGTTTTGAGAACACTGAAGCTTTCTTT. Its protein product is CAWSGIRTGSFENTEAFF. V gene TRBV30 combines with J gene TRBJ1-1; 7 nucleotides agree with TRBD1. The CDR3 covers 18 residues. V dropped 3 bases and J dropped 1; count of bases not matched to a gene: 17. The germline CDR1 and CDR2 sequences are GTSNPN and SVGIG (reference sequence).

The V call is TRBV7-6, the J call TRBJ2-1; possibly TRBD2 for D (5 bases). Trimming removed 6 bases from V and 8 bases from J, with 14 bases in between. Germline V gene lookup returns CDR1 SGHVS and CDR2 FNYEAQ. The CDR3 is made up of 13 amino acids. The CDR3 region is CASRPVEGHEQFF. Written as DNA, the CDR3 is TGTGCCAGCAGACCTGTTGAGGGCCATGAGCAGTTCTTC.

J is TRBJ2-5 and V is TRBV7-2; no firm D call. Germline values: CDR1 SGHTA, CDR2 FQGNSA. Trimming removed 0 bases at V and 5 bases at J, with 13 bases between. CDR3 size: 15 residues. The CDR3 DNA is TGTGCCAGCAGCTTAGCCGTCCGCCGCCGGGAGACCCAGTACTTC. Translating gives CASSLAVRRRETQYF. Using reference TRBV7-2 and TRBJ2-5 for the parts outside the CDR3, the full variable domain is GAGVSQSPSNKVTEKGKDVELRCDPISGHTALYWYRQSLGQGLEFLIYFQGNSAPDKSGLPSDRFSAERTGGSVSTLTIQRTQQEDSAVYLCASSLAVRRRETQYFGPGTRLLVL.

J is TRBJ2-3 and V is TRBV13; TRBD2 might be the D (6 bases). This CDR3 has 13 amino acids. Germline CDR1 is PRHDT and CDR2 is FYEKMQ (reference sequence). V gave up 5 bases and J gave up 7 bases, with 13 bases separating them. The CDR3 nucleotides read TGTGCCAGCAGCCCGGCCGGACTATATACGCAGTATTTT. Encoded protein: CASSPAGLYTQYF.

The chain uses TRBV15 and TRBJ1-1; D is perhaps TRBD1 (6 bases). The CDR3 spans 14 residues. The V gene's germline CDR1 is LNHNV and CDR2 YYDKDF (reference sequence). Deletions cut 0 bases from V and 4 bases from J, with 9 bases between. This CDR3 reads CATSREGATTEAFF. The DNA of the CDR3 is TGTGCCACCAGCAGAGAGGGGGCGACCACTGAAGCTTTCTTT.

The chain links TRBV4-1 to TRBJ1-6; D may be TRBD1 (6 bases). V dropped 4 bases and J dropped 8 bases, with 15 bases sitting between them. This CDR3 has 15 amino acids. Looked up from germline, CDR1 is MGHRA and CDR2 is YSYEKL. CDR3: CASSLTGTWDSPLHF. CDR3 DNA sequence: TGCGCCAGCAGCCTCACCGGGACATGGGATTCACCCCTCCACTTT.

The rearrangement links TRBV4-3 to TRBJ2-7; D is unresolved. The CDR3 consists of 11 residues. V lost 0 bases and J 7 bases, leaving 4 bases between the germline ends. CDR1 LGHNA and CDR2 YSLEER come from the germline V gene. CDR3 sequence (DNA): TGCGCCAGCAGCCAAGAGCAGGAGCAGTACTTC. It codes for CASSQEQEQYF.

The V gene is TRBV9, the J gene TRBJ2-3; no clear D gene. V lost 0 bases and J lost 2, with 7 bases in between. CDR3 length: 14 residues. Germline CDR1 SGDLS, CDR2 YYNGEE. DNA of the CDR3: TGTGCCAGCAGCGTAGAAGGAGCCACAGATACGCAGTATTTT. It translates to CASSVEGATDTQYF.

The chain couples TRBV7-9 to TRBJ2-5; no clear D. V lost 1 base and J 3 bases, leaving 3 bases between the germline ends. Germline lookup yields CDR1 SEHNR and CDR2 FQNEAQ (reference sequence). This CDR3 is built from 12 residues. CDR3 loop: CASSLGEETQYF. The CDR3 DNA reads TGTGCCAGCAGCTTAGGAGAAGAGACCCAGTACTTC.

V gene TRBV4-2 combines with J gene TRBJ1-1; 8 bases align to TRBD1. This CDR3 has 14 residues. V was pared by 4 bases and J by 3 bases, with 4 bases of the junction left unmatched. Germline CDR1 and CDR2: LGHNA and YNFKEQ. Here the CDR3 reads CASSPDRGYTEAFF. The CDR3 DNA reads TGTGCCAGCAGCCCCGACAGGGGATACACTGAAGCTTTCTTT.

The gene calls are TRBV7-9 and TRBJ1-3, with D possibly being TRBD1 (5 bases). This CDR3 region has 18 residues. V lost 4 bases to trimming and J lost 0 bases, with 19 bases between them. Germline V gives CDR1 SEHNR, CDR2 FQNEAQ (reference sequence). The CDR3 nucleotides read TGTGCCAGCAGCTCCGCGGGGATCAGGGCCGGCTCTGGAAACACCATATATTTT. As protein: CASSSAGIRAGSGNTIYF.

The DNA of the CDR3 is TGTGCCAGCAGGTCGAATTCACCCCTCCACTTT. Protein: CASRSNSPLHF. This chain uses TRBV6-1 with TRBJ1-6, with D unclear. The CDR3 covers 11 residues. Germline CDR1 is MNHNS and CDR2 is SASEGT. Trimming shortened V by 6 bases and J by 7 bases, and 4 bases separated the two germline ends.

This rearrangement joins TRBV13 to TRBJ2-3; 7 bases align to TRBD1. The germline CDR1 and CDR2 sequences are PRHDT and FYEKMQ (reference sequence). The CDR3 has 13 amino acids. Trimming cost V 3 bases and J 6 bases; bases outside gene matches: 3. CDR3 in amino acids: CASSLRGPDTQYF. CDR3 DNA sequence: TGTGCCAGCAGCTTGAGGGGGCCGGATACGCAGTATTTT.

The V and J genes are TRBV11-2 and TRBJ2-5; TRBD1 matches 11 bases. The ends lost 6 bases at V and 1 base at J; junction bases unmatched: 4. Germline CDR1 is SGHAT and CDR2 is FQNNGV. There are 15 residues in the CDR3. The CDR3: CASRLGTGGQETQYF. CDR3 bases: TGTGCCAGCAGACTGGGGACAGGGGGCCAAGAGACCCAGTACTTC.

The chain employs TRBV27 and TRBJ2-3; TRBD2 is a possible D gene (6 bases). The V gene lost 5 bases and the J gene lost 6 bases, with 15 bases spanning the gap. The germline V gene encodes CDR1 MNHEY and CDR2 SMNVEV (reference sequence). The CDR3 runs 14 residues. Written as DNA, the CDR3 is TGTGCCAGCAGTCCTATCGGAGGGCAGGATACGCAGTATTTT. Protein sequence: CASSPIGGQDTQYF.

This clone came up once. The CDR3 coding sequence is TGCGCCAGCAGCCAAGAGAACAACCCGGCCTATGGCTACACCTTC. It yields the protein CASSQENNPAYGYTF. The chain joins TRBV4-3 to TRBJ1-2, with D hard to call. CDR3 length: 15 residues. Germline CDR1 is LGHNA and CDR2 is YSLEER. V gave up 0 bases and J gave up 4 bases, with 12 bases separating them.

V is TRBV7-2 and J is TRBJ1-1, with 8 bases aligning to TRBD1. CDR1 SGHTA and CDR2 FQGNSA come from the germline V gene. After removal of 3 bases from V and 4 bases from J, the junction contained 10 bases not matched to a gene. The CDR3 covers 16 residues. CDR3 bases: TGTGCCAGCAGCTTTCGGCAGGGGGCTATTGGCACTGAAGCTTTCTTT. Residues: CASSFRQGAIGTEAFF.

The CDR3 sequence is CASSFRTSGRAGNEQFF. In nucleotides, the CDR3 is TGTGCCAGCAGCTTCCGGACTAGCGGGAGGGCCGGGAATGAGCAGTTCTTC. The J gene is TRBJ2-1, the V gene TRBV13; 15 nucleotides match TRBD2. After removal of 3 bases from V and 7 bases from J, the junction contained 7 bases not matched to a gene. CDR1 and CDR2 from the germline V gene are PRHDT and FYEKMQ (reference sequence). The CDR3 runs to 17 residues.

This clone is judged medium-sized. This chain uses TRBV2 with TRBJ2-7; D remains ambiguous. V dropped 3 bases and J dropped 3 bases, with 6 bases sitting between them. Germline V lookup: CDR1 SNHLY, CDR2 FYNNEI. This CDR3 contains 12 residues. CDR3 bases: TGTGCCAGCAGTGATCTTGGCTACGAGCAGTACTTC. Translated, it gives CASSDLGYEQYF.

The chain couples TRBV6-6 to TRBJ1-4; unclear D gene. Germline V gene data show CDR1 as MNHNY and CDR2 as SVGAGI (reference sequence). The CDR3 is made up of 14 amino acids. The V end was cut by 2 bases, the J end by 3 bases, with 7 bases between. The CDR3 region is CASSYRISNEKLFF. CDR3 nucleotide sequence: TGTGCCAGCAGTTACAGGATTTCTAATGAAAAACTGTTTTTT.

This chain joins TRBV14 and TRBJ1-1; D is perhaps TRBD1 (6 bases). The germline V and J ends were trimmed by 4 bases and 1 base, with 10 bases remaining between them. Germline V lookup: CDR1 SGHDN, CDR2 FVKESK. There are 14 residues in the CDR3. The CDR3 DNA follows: TGTGCCAGCAGCCTGGGACAAGGGAACACTGAAGCTTTCTTT. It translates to CASSLGQGNTEAFF.

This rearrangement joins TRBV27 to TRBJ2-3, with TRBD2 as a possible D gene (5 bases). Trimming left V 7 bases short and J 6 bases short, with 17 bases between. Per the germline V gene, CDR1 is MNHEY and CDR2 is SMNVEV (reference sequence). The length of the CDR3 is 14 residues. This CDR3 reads CASTGLLGTDTQYF. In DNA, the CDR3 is TGTGCCAGCACCGGGTTACTAGGTACCGATACGCAGTATTTT.

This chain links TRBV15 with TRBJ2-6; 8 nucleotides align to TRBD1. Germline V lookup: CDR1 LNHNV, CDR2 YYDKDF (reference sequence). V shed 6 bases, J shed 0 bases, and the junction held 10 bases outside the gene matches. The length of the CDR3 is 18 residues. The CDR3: CATRPSGQGNSGANVLTF. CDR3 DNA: TGTGCCACCAGACCGTCCGGACAGGGCAACTCTGGGGCCAACGTCCTGACTTTC.

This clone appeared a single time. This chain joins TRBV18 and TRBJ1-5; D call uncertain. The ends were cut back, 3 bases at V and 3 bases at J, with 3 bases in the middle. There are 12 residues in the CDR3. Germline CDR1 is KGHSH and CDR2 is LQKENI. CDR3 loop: CASSPTNQPQHF. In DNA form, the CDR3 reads TGTGCCAGCTCACCCACCAATCAGCCCCAGCATTTT.

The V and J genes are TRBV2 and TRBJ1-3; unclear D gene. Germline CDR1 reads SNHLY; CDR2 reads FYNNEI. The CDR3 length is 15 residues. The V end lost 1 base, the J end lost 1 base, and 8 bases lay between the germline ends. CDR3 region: CASSEGAASGNTIYF. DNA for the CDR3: TGTGCCAGCAGTGAAGGCGCAGCGTCTGGAAACACCATATATTTT.

The CDR3 protein is CASSFTGGEVNEQYF. The CDR3 coding sequence is TGCGCCAGCAGCTTTACGGGAGGAGAGGTTAACGAGCAGTACTTC. V and J are TRBV5-1 and TRBJ2-7, with 7 positions matching TRBD2. V shed 2 bases, J shed 5 bases, and the junction held 10 bases outside the gene matches. The germline CDR1 and CDR2 sequences are SGHRS and YFSETQ. The CDR3 is 15 residues long.